The entry below describes one T cell receptor beta chain. Its recognized antigen is unknown. No clone much larger than this one lies a single base away; base qualities are absent. Libraries were constructed by the immunoSEQ multiplex PCR assay. For the multiplex PCR, a mixture combining 60 forward primers for TCR Vbeta segments and 13 reverse primers for TCR Jbeta segments was used. The CDR3 region of rearranged TCR beta genes was amplified from genomic DNA with a multiplex PCR assay. On the Illumina HiSeq System, the amplified TCR beta libraries were sequenced as 87-base-pair reads. As for the authors' bioinformatics: A later analysis tallied roughly 78 million unique TCR beta chains across the 610 or so repertoires, and around 10 million of those chains were shared by two or more donors. Raw reads were error-corrected and collapsed into unique sequences with a nearest-neighbor algorithm that merged closely related sequences to remove PCR and sequencing errors. To assign V, D and J gene segments, CDR3 sequences were aligned to IMGT reference sequences. For a sequence to be retained, at least a six-nucleotide match to both a V gene segment and a J gene segment was required. A rearrangement was called productive if the CDR3 had no stop codons and remained in frame with V and J, and every other rearrangement was called non-productive. Following IMGT convention, CDR3 was defined as the stretch from the second conserved V-encoded cysteine to the conserved J-encoded phenylalanine. The earlier analysis of roughly 590 of the donors excluded any sequence lacking an unambiguous match to a single V gene segment. In an earlier analysis of a few hundred of the donors, V segments were called functional above 56.7% productive rearrangements and were called segregating when the between-donor standard deviation exceeded 5%. To diagnose cytomegalovirus status from the catalog of TCR beta chain sequences, a statistical classification framework was built. V and J gene assignment, in a later analysis, came from comparing TCR nucleotide sequences with IMGT/GENE-DB human TR gene sequences. Using the TCRdist pipeline, a later analysis assigned CDR3 sequences along with most-parsimonious VDJ recombination scenarios. In a later analysis, each TCR beta chain was defined by its CDR3 amino acid sequence together with its V-gene family, and reads without a unique V-gene family were excluded. To address suspected cross-contamination and a sequencing artifact, a later analysis removed 592 highly shared, low-generation-probability nucleotide sequences. In a later analysis, a clonal expansion index for each public chain was calculated from normalized within-repertoire ranks of inferred template counts. In a later analysis, generation probabilities were computed using a VDJ recombination model fitted to out-of-frame rearrangements, and the results were checked against IGoR. Hypergeometric tests were used in a later analysis to score TCR-TCR, TCR-HLA and TCR-CMV co-occurrence, with a repertoire-size bias correction applied to the TCR pairs. A later analysis estimated false discovery rates by permuting HLA or CMV assignments 20 times. A later analysis grouped co-occurring TCRs with DBSCAN, adding TCRdist sequence similarity when clustering within HLA-allele-positive subsets. For co-occurrence clustering, repertoires with fewer than 30,000 or more than 120,000 public chains were excluded, along with a handful of repertoires with anomalous nucleotide sharing. TCRdb obtained this table from immuneACCESS and retained in-frame rearrangements with V and J assigned. These tables miss some clones; where compared with another copy, unresolved V genes account for less than half of the shortfall, and the remainder is unexplained. V, J and clone size derive from that table, while D and trimming were established from the DNA sequence. The sample table contains about 93,000 clones; only one count was recorded for around four fifths of them. The ten largest clones add up to about 6.8% of the sample.

In total, 630 or so healthy bone marrow donors made up the cohort. All cohort members were sampled while nominally healthy, although unrecorded immune exposures were likely present. The donor was CMV seronegative and was included in the group of several hundred seronegative cohort members. Every donor gave a peripheral blood sample, and the peripheral blood mononuclear cells from that sample were used for TCR beta sequencing. The Qiagen DNeasy Blood Extraction Kit was used to extract genomic DNA from the blood cell samples. This entry comes from a study of cytomegalovirus exposure and HLA in healthy donors (dated by TCRdb to about 2017). About the investigation overall: An earlier analysis of approximately 640 of the donors reported approximately 290 Gb of sequence data and more than 90 million unique TCR beta sequences from roughly 200 million T cells. To predict cytomegalovirus infection status, the study brought together high-throughput TCR immunosequencing, statistical association of individual TCRs with disease status, and machine learning. On average, roughly 240,000 unique TCR beta nucleotide sequences were sequenced per donor among 350 to 400 genotyped donors of the cohort, with roughly 18% of those sequences being non-productive. The study used immunosequencing to profile the T cell repertoires of approximately 640 subjects and linked those repertoires to cytomegalovirus serostatus. About 280 gigabases of sequencing data and tens of millions of unique TCR sequences made up an early release that covered approximately 620 HLA-typed donors. All discovery cohort repertoires had been generated on a single sequencing platform. In a later genetic analysis, genome-wide SNP genotypes for 398 of the 666 donors were used, and that subset was treated as a discovery cohort. A later analysis re-analyzed previously published TCR beta repertoires from approximately 700 donors and added high-resolution HLA genotyping to study TCR occurrence patterns. In an earlier analysis of roughly 580 of the donors, high-throughput TCR beta sequencing was used to judge whether each TCR beta V gene segment behaved as functional or pseudogenic. Donor age, sex, ethnicity and CMV serostatus were compiled alongside the repertoire data. The study was designed to test whether signatures of past pathogen exposure could be identified by cataloging public T cell receptors. The genetic ancestry cluster associated with self-reported Caucasian donors included 81% of the approximately 430 genotyped donors. A handful of DR-DQ haplotypes were handled as single units for association and clustering because linkage in the cohort was strong. Rather than drawing on any new phenotypic data, the later analysis identified candidate immune exposures from TCR beta sequences and the way those sequences occurred across donors. Besides the first cohort of 666 subjects, a separate validation cohort made up of about 120 different subjects was used. Class I and class II HLA loci were covered by the typing at four-digit resolution. The number of donors typed differed by locus, with roughly 629-640 for A, B, C, DRB1 and DQB1, over 500 for DQA1, approximately 570 for DPA1, and approximately 470 for DPB1.

Compared with germline, V lacks 5 bases and J lacks 9 bases; bases without a gene match: 7. The CDR3 has 15 amino acids, counting the end cysteine and phenylalanine. The entry retains the CDR3 DNA only, 45 bases that are in frame from base 1. Looking up the germline V gene yields CDR1 SGHAT and CDR2 FQNNGV. Paper-wide results and their limitations: In an earlier analysis of some 550 of the donors, most TCR beta V segments were observed in productive rearrangements about 90% or about 30% of the time, broadly matching IMGT annotations. In a later analysis, some 18,000 TCR beta sequences were associated with specific HLA alleles at a false discovery rate of 0.05. In a later analysis, most CMV-associated TCR beta chains were found to appear HLA-restricted, with HLA associations seemingly driven largely by CMV exposure. Strong co-occurrence of HLA alleles, especially DR and DQ, made assigning TCR associations to individual alleles difficult. In a later analysis, several top co-occurrence clusters were reported to appear linked to parvovirus B19, influenza, CMV and Epstein-Barr virus. Across donors, most TCR sequences were observed very rarely, whereas some public TCRs were present in many individuals. A cluster of highly shared sequence variants was judged likely to represent a technical artifact of the sequencing pipeline. In a later genetic analysis, a missense DCLRE1C variant was associated with V-gene and J-gene trimming of TCR beta chains, and the association was replicated in an independent cohort. A further reported finding was that TCR beta sequences accurately predicted the HLA-A and HLA-B alleles for most subjects in the first cohort. The presence/absence analyses assumed that sequencing depth was roughly uniform across donors, and that assumption may not be true. Compared with the roughly 670-donor mean, donors in an Asian-associated ancestry cluster had fewer N-insertions in productive TCRs, according to a later genetic analysis. Seventeen rarely observed V segments, including chromosome 9 orphons, were excluded from the earlier analysis of a few hundred of the donors because counts were too low. A later analysis found that HLA-associated TCR beta chains were more clonally expanded and had lower generation probabilities than equally common non-associated chains. In both the original and validation cohorts, the classifier was reported to diagnose cytomegalovirus status with high specificity and sensitivity. In a later analysis, TCR association rates were found to vary across HLA loci, with the most associated TCRs seen for DRB1 alleles and the fewest for HLA-C alleles. Correlated functional status among segregating V segments might reflect linkage disequilibrium, but an unknown experimental factor could not be ruled out. In vitro tests confirmed that three of the cytomegalovirus-associated TCR beta chains recognize cytomegalovirus antigens. The study listed 150 to 200 TCR beta chains as associated with cytomegalovirus. Immune exposure information for the cohort was limited to CMV serostatus. Because HLA typing was missing for some donors at each locus, association tests included only the typed subset. This cohort had only TCR beta chains sequenced, and the lack of alpha or paired-chain data limited which features could be detected. Some IMGT-functional V segments, including TRBV6-2 and TRBV6-3, could not be told apart with the 87-base-pair reads, so those segments were excluded. According to the authors, the approach could potentially be generalized to other disease states and immunological phenotypes.

This receptor was obtained from a man aged 25-45 years in good health and CMV-seronegative. The chain is made from TRBV11-2 and TRBJ1-6; 10 middle bases align to TRBD1. Sequencing was performed on PBMCs. The DNA is as follows: TGTGCCAGCAGCCCCCGACAGGGGGCGATTTCACCCCTCCACTTT. This translates into CASSPRQGAISPLHF.